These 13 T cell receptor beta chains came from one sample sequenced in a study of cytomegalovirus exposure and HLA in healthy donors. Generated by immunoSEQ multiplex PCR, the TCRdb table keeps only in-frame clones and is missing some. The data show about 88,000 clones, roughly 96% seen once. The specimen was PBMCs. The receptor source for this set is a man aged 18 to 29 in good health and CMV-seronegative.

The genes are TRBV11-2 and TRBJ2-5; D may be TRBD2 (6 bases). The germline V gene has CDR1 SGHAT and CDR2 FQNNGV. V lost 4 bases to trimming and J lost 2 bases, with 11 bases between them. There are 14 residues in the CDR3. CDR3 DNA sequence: TGTGCCAGCAGCTGGGGGACTCGTCAAGAGACCCAGTACTTC. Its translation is CASSWGTRQETQYF.

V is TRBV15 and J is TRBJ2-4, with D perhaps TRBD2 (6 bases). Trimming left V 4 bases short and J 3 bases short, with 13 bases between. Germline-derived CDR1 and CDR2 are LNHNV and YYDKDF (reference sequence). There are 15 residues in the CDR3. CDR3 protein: CATSKMGGNKNIQYF. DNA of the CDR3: TGTGCCACCAGCAAAATGGGCGGGAACAAAAACATTCAGTACTTC.

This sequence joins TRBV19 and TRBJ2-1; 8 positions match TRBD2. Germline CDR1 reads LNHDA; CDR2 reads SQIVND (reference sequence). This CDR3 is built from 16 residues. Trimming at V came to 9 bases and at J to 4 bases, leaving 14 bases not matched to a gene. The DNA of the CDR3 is TGTGCCAGCCATAGGCGGCTAGCGGGCAAGTACAATGAGCAGTTCTTC. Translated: CASHRRLAGKYNEQFF.

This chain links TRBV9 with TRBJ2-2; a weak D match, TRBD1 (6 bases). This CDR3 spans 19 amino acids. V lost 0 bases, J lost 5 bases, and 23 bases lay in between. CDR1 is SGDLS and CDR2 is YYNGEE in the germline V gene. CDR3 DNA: TGTGCCAGCAGCGTAGGCCTTGGTCGGGTGCAGGGGAGAACCGGGGAGCTGTTTTTT. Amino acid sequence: CASSVGLGRVQGRTGELFF. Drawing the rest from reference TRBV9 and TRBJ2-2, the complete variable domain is DSGVTQTPKHLITATGQRVTLRCSPRSGDLSVYWYQQSLDQGLQFLIQYYNGEERAKGNILERFSAQQFPDLHSELNLSSLELGDSALYFCASSVGLGRVQGRTGELFFGEGSRLTVL.

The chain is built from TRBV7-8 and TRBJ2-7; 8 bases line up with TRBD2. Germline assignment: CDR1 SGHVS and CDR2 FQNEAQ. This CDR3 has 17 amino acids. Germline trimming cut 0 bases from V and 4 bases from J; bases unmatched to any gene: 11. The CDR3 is CASSLALGGSGTYEQYV. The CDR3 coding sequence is TGTGCCAGCAGCTTAGCGCTCGGGGGTAGCGGGACATACGAGCAGTACGTC.

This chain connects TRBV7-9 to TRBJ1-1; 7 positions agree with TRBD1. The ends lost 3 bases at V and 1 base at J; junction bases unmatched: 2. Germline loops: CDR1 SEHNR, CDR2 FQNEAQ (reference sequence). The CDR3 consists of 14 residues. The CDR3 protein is CASSFDRANTEAFF. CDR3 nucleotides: TGTGCCAGCAGCTTTGACAGGGCGAACACTGAAGCTTTCTTT. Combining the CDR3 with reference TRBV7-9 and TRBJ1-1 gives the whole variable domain DTGVSQNPRHKITKRGQNVTFRCDPISEHNRLYWYRQTLGQGPEFLTYFQNEAQLEKSRLLSDRFSAERPKGSFSTLEIQRTEQGDSAMYLCASSFDRANTEAFFGQGTRLTVV.

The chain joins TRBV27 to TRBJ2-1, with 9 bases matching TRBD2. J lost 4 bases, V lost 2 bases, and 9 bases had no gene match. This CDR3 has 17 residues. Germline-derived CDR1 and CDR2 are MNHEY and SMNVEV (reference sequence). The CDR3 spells CASSLAGGSFAYNEQFF. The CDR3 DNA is TGTGCCAGCAGTTTAGCGGGAGGGTCGTTTGCGTACAATGAGCAGTTCTTC.

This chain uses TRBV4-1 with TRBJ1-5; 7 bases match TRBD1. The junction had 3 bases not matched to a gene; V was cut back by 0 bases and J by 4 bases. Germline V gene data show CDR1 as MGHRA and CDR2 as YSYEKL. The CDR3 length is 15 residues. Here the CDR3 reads CASSQDRGQNQPQHF. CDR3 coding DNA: TGCGCCAGCAGCCAAGATCGGGGACAGAATCAGCCCCAGCATTTT.

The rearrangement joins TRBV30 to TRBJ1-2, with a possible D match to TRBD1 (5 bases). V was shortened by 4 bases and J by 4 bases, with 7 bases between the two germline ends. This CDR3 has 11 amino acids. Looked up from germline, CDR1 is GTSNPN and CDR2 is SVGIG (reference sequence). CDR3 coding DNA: TGTGCCTGGATAGACAGCTATGGCTACACCTTC. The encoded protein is CAWIDSYGYTF.

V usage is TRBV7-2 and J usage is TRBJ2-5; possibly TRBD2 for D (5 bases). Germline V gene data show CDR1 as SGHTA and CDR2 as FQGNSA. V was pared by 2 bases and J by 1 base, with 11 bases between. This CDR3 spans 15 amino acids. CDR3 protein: CASSLWRASQETQYF. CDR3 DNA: TGTGCCAGCAGCTTATGGCGGGCCAGCCAAGAGACCCAGTACTTC.

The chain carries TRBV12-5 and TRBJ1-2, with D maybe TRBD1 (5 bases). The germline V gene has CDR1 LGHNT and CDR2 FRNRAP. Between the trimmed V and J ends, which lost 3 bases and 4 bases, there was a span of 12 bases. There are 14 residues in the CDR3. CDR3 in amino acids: CASGFLSRVYGYTF. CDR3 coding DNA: TGTGCTAGTGGTTTCCTTTCCAGGGTCTATGGCTACACCTTC.

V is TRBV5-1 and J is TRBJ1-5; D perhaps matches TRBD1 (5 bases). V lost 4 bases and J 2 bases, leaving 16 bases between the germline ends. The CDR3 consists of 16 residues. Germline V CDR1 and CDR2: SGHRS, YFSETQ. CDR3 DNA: TGCGCCAGCAGCCCAATCCCCAGGGAGGGCAATCAGCCCCAGCATTTT. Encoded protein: CASSPIPREGNQPQHF.

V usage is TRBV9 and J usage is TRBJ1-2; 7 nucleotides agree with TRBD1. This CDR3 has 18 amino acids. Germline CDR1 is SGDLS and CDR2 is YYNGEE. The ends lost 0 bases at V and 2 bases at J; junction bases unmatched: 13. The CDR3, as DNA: TGTGCCAGCAGCGTAGAACAGGGGATGCCACAGGGGAACTATGGCTACACCTTC. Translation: CASSVEQGMPQGNYGYTF.